Following are 14 T cell receptor beta chains from one sample sequenced in a study of CD8+ T cells in alopecia areata. The treatment here: oral pan-JAK inhibitor, 5-10 mg twice daily. Extraction of RNA preceded its reverse transcription into cDNA, which served as the sequencing template. The method was immunoSEQ multiplex PCR; TCRdb's version includes in-frame clones alone and lacks a portion of them. The profile covers about 210,000 clones, with approximately 72% appearing a single time and 0.95% to 1.5% taken by the ten largest. The sequencing used CD4+ T cells sorted from blood, collected at week 44, from a patient treated with tofacitinib. These receptors came from a human donor with alopecia areata.

This chain links TRBV11-2 with TRBJ2-5, with TRBD1 matching 7 bases. The junction had 7 bases not matched to a gene; V was cut back by 5 bases and J by 4 bases. Germline V gives CDR1 SGHAT, CDR2 FQNNGV. This CDR3 region has 14 residues. As DNA, the CDR3 is TGTGCCAGCAGCGATAACTACAGGGGAGAGACCCAGTACTTC. It translates to CASSDNYRGETQYF.

CDR3 nucleotide sequence: TGTGCCAGCAGCCAGGACAGGGGGCGTTCGGAGACCCAGTACTTC. This sequence encodes CASSQDRGRSETQYF. The chain is built from TRBV7-6 and TRBJ2-5; the match to TRBD1 covers 11 bases. Germline loops: CDR1 SGHVS, CDR2 FNYEAQ. The CDR3 has 15 amino acids. With 5 bases clipped from V and 5 bases from J, the junction kept 7 bases outside the gene matches. Full variable domain (rest looked up from reference TRBV7-6 and TRBJ2-5): GAGVSQSPRYKVTKRGQDVALRCDPISGHVSLYWYRQALGQGPEFLTYFNYEAQQDKSGLPNDRFSAERPEGSISTLTIQRTEQRDSAMYRCASSQDRGRSETQYFGPGTRLLVL.

This clone was found a few times. This chain's CDR3 is CASSDGISNTGELFF. Written as DNA, the CDR3 is TGTGCCAGCAGTGACGGAATTTCGAACACCGGGGAGCTGTTTTTT. The chain recombines TRBV2 with TRBJ2-2; D gene ambiguous. Trimming took 3 bases from V and 0 from J, leaving 8 bases between them. Looked up from germline, CDR1 is SNHLY and CDR2 is FYNNEI. The CDR3 has 15 amino acids.

The chain has TRBV4-3 and TRBJ1-2, with unresolved D. The CDR3 is 14 residues long. Germline values: CDR1 LGHNA, CDR2 YSLEER. Trimming left V 4 bases short and J 3 bases short, with 12 bases between. CDR3 region: CASSPDLGDYGYTF. As DNA, the CDR3 is TGCGCCAGCAGCCCCGACCTCGGGGACTATGGCTACACCTTC.

The V call is TRBV25-1, the J call TRBJ1-1, with a tentative D call TRBD1 (5 bases). The V end was cut by 7 bases, the J end by 5 bases, with 8 bases between. The CDR3 runs 11 residues. The germline V gene has CDR1 MGHDK and CDR2 SYGVNS. This CDR3 reads CASNWGTEAFF. The CDR3 nucleotides are TGTGCCAGCAATTGGGGGACTGAAGCTTTCTTT.

CDR3 loop: CASSESVGYTEAFF. The CDR3 DNA reads TGTGCCAGCAGTGAATCTGTGGGCTACACTGAAGCTTTCTTT. V is TRBV2 and J is TRBJ1-1; D call uncertain. Germline lookup yields CDR1 SNHLY and CDR2 FYNNEI. This CDR3 spans 14 amino acids. V lost 2 bases and J lost 3, with 10 bases in between.

In its sample, this clone was seen once. This chain links TRBV6-1 with TRBJ2-7; the D gene is possibly TRBD1 (6 bases). The CDR3 is 15 amino acids. V dropped 7 bases and J dropped 1 base, with 17 bases sitting between them. Germline V gene data show CDR1 as MNHNS and CDR2 as SASEGT. The CDR3 sequence is CASNHRERGSYEQYF. The CDR3 DNA reads as TGTGCCAGCAACCACAGGGAGAGAGGGTCCTACGAGCAGTACTTC.

The chain combines TRBV4-3 with TRBJ1-2, with D unclear. The CDR3 has 13 amino acids. Looked up from germline, CDR1 is LGHNA and CDR2 is YSLEER. Trimming cost V 0 bases and J 8 bases, with 10 bases left between them. DNA for the CDR3: TGCGCCAGCAGCCAAGAGGTACCTGGCGGCTACACCTTC. It specifies CASSQEVPGGYTF.

This clone occurred a few times. V gene TRBV15 combines with J gene TRBJ2-5; weak D call: TRBD1 (6 bases). The V gene lost 2 bases and the J gene lost 7 bases, with 14 bases spanning the gap. Germline CDR1 and CDR2: LNHNV and YYDKDF (reference sequence). This CDR3 comprises 14 residues. The CDR3 loop is CATSRPQTQGTQYF. CDR3 DNA sequence: TGTGCCACCAGCAGACCCCAAACACAGGGGACCCAGTACTTC.

V and J are TRBV27 and TRBJ2-1; no clear D. Trimming took off 0 bases at V and 0 bases at J, with 6 bases between the two ends. Germline CDR1 and CDR2: MNHEY and SMNVEV (reference sequence). CDR3 length: 15 residues. DNA of the CDR3: TGTGCCAGCAGTTTATCAGGGTTCTCCTACAATGAGCAGTTCTTC. Its protein product is CASSLSGFSYNEQFF.

V usage is TRBV10-3 and J usage is TRBJ1-6, with D tentatively TRBD1 (6 bases). The V gene lost 6 bases and the J gene lost 6 bases, with 9 bases spanning the gap. The CDR3 sequence is 13 residues long. Germline lookup yields CDR1 ENHRY and CDR2 SYGVKD. The CDR3 nucleotides read TGTGCCATCAGCGGGGGCCCTAATTCACCCCTCCACTTT. This translates into CAISGGPNSPLHF.

The chain carries TRBV25-1 and TRBJ1-1, with 7 bases identical to TRBD1. The CDR3 has 13 amino acids. V lost 7 bases to trimming and J lost 4 bases; unmatched junction nucleotides: 6. CDR1 and CDR2 from the germline V gene are MGHDK and SYGVNS. CDR3 sequence (DNA): TGTGCCAGCATGGCAGGGGGAGGCACTGAAGCTTTCTTT. This codes for CASMAGGGTEAFF.

The V gene is TRBV7-3, the J gene TRBJ2-1; 10 bases are shared with TRBD2. Per germline, CDR1 SGHTA and CDR2 FQGTGA. CDR3 size: 17 residues. Trimming took 5 bases from V and 5 from J; bases not matched to a gene: 12. The DNA for the CDR3 is TGTGCCAGCAGCGCCTCAGGTACTAGCGGGGTACACAATGAGCAGTTCTTC. It specifies CASSASGTSGVHNEQFF.

This chain uses TRBV13 with TRBJ2-3; D assignment may be TRBD1 or TRBD2 (6 bases each). CDR1 is PRHDT, CDR2 FYEKMQ, per germline (reference sequence). The germline V and J ends were trimmed by 5 bases and 4 bases, with 13 bases remaining between them. The CDR3 extends over 14 amino acids. CDR3 loop: CASSPARGPDTQYF. CDR3 DNA: TGTGCCAGCAGCCCAGCACGGGGGCCAGATACGCAGTATTTT. Filled out from reference TRBV13 and TRBJ2-3, the complete variable domain reads AAGVIQSPRHLIKEKRETATLKCYPIPRHDTVYWYQQGPGQDPQFLISFYEKMQSDKGSIPDRFSAQQFSDYHSELNMSSLELGDSALYFCASSPARGPDTQYFGPGTRLTVL.